This T cell receptor (beta chain) was obtained from a study of spatial heterogeneity in lung cancer. About the study: The study observed each unique TCR and UMI combination more than ten times on average in raw reads.

Study conclusions and caveats: Blood contained ubiquitous expanded tumor TCRs more at resection than at follow-up.

The CDR3 covers 15 residues. With 4 bases removed from V and 0 bases from J, the gap between germline ends came to 11 bases. Germline V CDR1 and CDR2: SGDLS, YYNGEE. As for time point: blood at routine non-recurrence follow-up after resection. Whole RNA came from tumor, nontumor lung or frozen PBMC and was sequenced without being sorted. TCRdb recomputed calls from the 5' RACE reads with MiXCR, one row per CDR3 protein. The sample lists around 110,000 distinct CDR3 sequences, more than 9% occurring once. This clonotype appeared a few times. The target antigen is unknown. The TCR sequence derives from a male donor with early-stage non-small cell lung cancer. The chain is built from TRBV9 and TRBJ2-1; D is uncertain. The sequencing here drew on PBMCs, taken at follow-up. The CDR3 nucleotides are TGTGCCAGCAGCCCTACACTGAGCTCCTACAATGAGCAGTTCTTC. Translated: CASSPTLSSYNEQFF.